These 3 T cell receptor beta chains were sequenced from one sample in a study of blood T cell repertoires in COVID-19. TCRdb's copy holds only in-frame clones and misses some; the assay was immunoSEQ multiplex PCR. The sample yields over 300,000 clones, 83% seen once. The sequenced sample was peripheral blood. The receptors here all came from a woman between 45 and 65 years old with acute or convalescent COVID-19.

This chain uses TRBV12-3 or TRBV12-4 with TRBJ2-1, with D uncertain. The V end was cut by 5 bases, the J end by 10 bases, with 9 bases between. The CDR3 is 11 amino acids. CDR3 nucleotide sequence: TGTGCCAGCAGTCCCGACATGGAGCAGTTCTTC. Its protein product is CASSPDMEQFF.

V gene TRBV19 combines with J gene TRBJ2-5; 11 bases match TRBD1. CDR3 length equals 14 residues. The germline V gene has CDR1 LNHDA and CDR2 SQIVND (reference sequence). V was pared by 6 bases and J by 5 bases, with 5 bases of the junction left unmatched. The CDR3 is CASRDRGRGETQYF. The CDR3 DNA follows: TGTGCCAGTAGGGACAGGGGGCGGGGGGAGACCCAGTACTTC.

The rearrangement uses TRBV3-1 (or the pseudogene TRBV3-2) and TRBJ2-1; 8 bases are shared with TRBD1. The trim removed 4 bases at V and 5 bases at J, leaving 7 bases unmatched. The CDR3 sequence is 15 residues long. Germline V gene sequence: CDR1 LGHDT, CDR2 YNNKEL (reference sequence). CDR3 nucleotide sequence: TGTGCCAGCAGCCCGTGGACAGGGTTACACAATGAGCAGTTCTTC. The encoded protein is CASSPWTGLHNEQFF.